Described below is a single T cell receptor beta chain sequence and its context. Its antigen is not identified. Germline V gene lookup returns CDR1 SGHAT and CDR2 FQNNGV. The CDR3 extends over 15 amino acids. This sample is drawn from a study of monozygotic twins with inflammatory bowel disease. Whole-study findings and limits: Distinguishing T cell subtypes was not possible. IBD patients exhibited fewer clonotypes shared with other individuals than healthy twins, particularly with disease activity. There were differing immunosuppressive treatments, which may have added variability to patient repertoires.

TCRalpha and TCRbeta cDNA went through two nested PCRs of approximately 16 and 10 cycles. TCRdb re-analyzed the 5' RACE reads; it lists each CDR3 protein once, without DNA. The sample has about 41,000 distinct CDR3 sequences; the top ten hold 5.3%. This receptor was identified in a human donor with ulcerative colitis or Crohn's disease, or a healthy co-twin of an affected twin (not recorded which). The chain joins TRBV11-2 to TRBJ2-1; TCRdb lists TRBD2, though no DNA is available to test this call. The sequenced sample consisted of blood. CDR3 in amino acids: CASSFLPGREGAQFF.